This TCR beta chain was identified during a study of T-cell reconstitution after alpha-beta-depleted transplantation in children. On this clonotype itself: A read error may account for a junction end that differs from germline.

Germline-derived CDR1 and CDR2 are SGHAT and FQNNGV. The CDR3 totals 18 residues. Preparation of the TCRbeta library was carried out with unique molecular identifiers. TCRdb re-derived calls from the PCR reads in MiXCR, one entry per CDR3 protein. The data hold about 690,000 distinct CDR3 sequences, with roughly 17% observed a single time. The sequenced sample was PBMCs from the stem cell graft donor, obtained from the stem cell graft. This receptor was identified in a human donor who donated a stem cell graft to a child with acute myeloid leukemia. The J gene is TRBJ2-3, the V gene TRBV11-2, with 9 bases identical to TRBD1. The DNA for the CDR3 is TGTGCCAGCACCTTACAAACAGGGGGCGCTTCGGTCACAGATACGCAGTATTTT. Translation: CASTLQTGGASVTDTQYF.